This T cell receptor (beta chain) was recovered during a study of T cell changes during pregnancy in multiple sclerosis. This CDR3 has 14 residues. V shed 10 bases and J 1 base; nucleotides not matched to a gene: 7. Germline loops: CDR1 SGHAT, CDR2 FQNNGV. The assay was immunoSEQ multiplex PCR, and TCRdb's table has in-frame clones only and misses some. This sample has tens of thousands of clones, with about 91% found just once. This sequence joins TRBV11-2 and TRBJ2-1; TRBD2 aligns across 7 bases. The sequences come from PBMCs, collected in the first trimester of pregnancy. The source is a female donor in good health, serving as a control in a pregnancy study. Some clones in this sample may be carry-over from other donors' samples. CDR3 nucleotide sequence: TGTGCCACTGCCAGCGGGGCATCCTACAATGAGCAGTTCTTC. As protein: CATASGASYNEQFF.